These 10 T cell receptor beta chains share one sample of origin, sequenced in a study of blood T cell repertoires in COVID-19. Sequencing was performed with immunoSEQ multiplex PCR; in TCRdb, only in-frame clones are kept and a portion is missing. The sample includes 80,000 or so clones, around 79% seen only once; the top ten take around 12%. The sample consisted of peripheral blood. These receptors originate from a man aged 80 or over with acute or convalescent COVID-19.

The CDR3 loop is CASGGTAYSNQPQHF. The DNA of the CDR3 is TGTGCTAGTGGGGGGACAGCTTATAGCAATCAGCCCCAGCATTTT. This chain joins TRBV12-5 and TRBJ1-5; 7 positions match TRBD1. Unmatched junction bases numbered 5, after V lost 6 bases and J lost 0 bases. The CDR3 has 15 amino acids. CDR1 is LGHNT, CDR2 FRNRAP, per germline.

V usage is TRBV6-1 and J usage is TRBJ2-3; 9 bases align to TRBD2. The CDR3 is 17 residues long. Per germline, CDR1 MNHNS and CDR2 SASEGT. The V and J ends lost 2 bases and 4 bases, in that order; junction bases with no gene match: 10. The CDR3 nucleotides are TGTGCCAGCAGTGAAATGGGCGGGGGGGCAGTGGCAGATACGCAGTATTTT. As protein: CASSEMGGGAVADTQYF.

This chain uses TRBV27 with TRBJ2-6; TRBD1 agrees at 9 bases. This CDR3 is built from 15 residues. V dropped 5 bases and J dropped 4; count of bases not matched to a gene: 3. Germline values: CDR1 MNHEY, CDR2 SMNVEV (reference sequence). The CDR3 DNA reads TGTGCCAGCAGTGGGACAGGGAGCGGGGCCAACGTCCTGACTTTC. The encoded protein is CASSGTGSGANVLTF.

The rearrangement uses TRBV12-3 or TRBV12-4 and TRBJ1-1; no definite D call. This CDR3 contains 13 residues. V was shortened by 4 bases and J by 7 bases, with 13 bases between the two germline ends. Written as DNA, the CDR3 is TGTGCCAGCAGTTCCCTGCGGGGTGGTGAAGCTTTCTTT. Translated: CASSSLRGGEAFF.

CDR3 loop: CASSFISGVGSNQPQHF. In DNA, the CDR3 is TGTGCCAGCAGCTTCATATCAGGGGTCGGGAGCAATCAGCCCCAGCATTTT. The rearrangement links TRBV5-8 to TRBJ1-5; TRBD1 is a possible D gene (6 bases). With 2 bases removed from V and 1 base from J, the gap between germline ends came to 16 bases. Germline V gives CDR1 SGHTS, CDR2 YDEGEE. The CDR3 spans 17 residues.

This clone was counted only a few times. V is TRBV5-1 and J is TRBJ1-2; no clear D gene. Germline-derived CDR1 and CDR2 are SGHRS and YFSETQ. V shed 4 bases and J shed 6 bases, with 16 bases lying between them. CDR3 length: 14 amino acids. CDR3 sequence reads: CASSPTEGGDGYTF. Here the CDR3 DNA reads TGCGCCAGCAGCCCAACGGAGGGAGGAGATGGCTACACCTTC. Variable domain in full (rest from reference TRBV5-1 and TRBJ1-2): KAGVTQTPRYLIKTRGQQVTLSCSPISGHRSVSWYQQTPGQGLQFLFEYFSETQRNKGNFPGRFSGRQFSNSRSEMNVSTLELGDSALYLCASSPTEGGDGYTFGSGTRLTVV.

V and J are TRBV3-1 (or the pseudogene TRBV3-2) and TRBJ2-3, with D possibly being TRBD2 (6 bases). V was trimmed by 0 bases and J by 2 bases, leaving 9 bases between them. The CDR3 extends over 15 amino acids. Germline values: CDR1 LGHDT, CDR2 YNNKEL (reference sequence). The CDR3 region has the DNA TGTGCCAGCAGCCAAGATGGAGGGTCCACAGATACGCAGTATTTT. Its translation is CASSQDGGSTDTQYF.

This chain joins TRBV6-1 and TRBJ2-1; 9 nucleotides agree with TRBD2. Germline loops: CDR1 MNHNS, CDR2 SASEGT. V shed 3 bases, J shed 4 bases, and the junction held 4 bases outside the gene matches. The CDR3 totals 15 residues. In DNA form, the CDR3 reads TGTGCCAGCAGTGAGAGGAGCGGGGGGTACAATGAGCAGTTCTTC. Translated, it gives CASSERSGGYNEQFF.

The V gene is TRBV7-9, the J gene TRBJ1-1; TRBD1 might be the D (6 bases). CDR3 length: 12 amino acids. Germline V gene lookup returns CDR1 SEHNR and CDR2 FQNEAQ (reference sequence). Trimming cost V 8 bases and J 4 bases, with 11 bases left between them. The CDR3 loop is CASHQGSTEAFF. In DNA form, the CDR3 reads TGTGCCAGCCACCAGGGGTCCACTGAAGCTTTCTTT.

The chain combines TRBV7-9 with TRBJ2-1; 8 bases are shared with TRBD1. V was pared by 5 bases and J by 4 bases, with 7 bases of the junction left unmatched. The CDR3 is 15 amino acids. CDR1 and CDR2 (germline): SEHNR, FQNEAQ (reference sequence). In DNA form, the CDR3 reads TGTGCCAGCAGCATGGCAGGGGGCCAGTACAATGAGCAGTTCTTC. Translating gives CASSMAGGQYNEQFF.